Below, one T cell receptor (beta chain) is given with its context. Original analysis: Amplifying reference gene primers gave estimates of nucleated cell counts. Profiling relied on immunoSEQ multiplex PCR, and the TCRdb table lists in-frame clones only, not all of them. V and J calls and clone size are as listed in that table; D and trimming were resolved from the DNA. The data show about 110,000 clones, about 83% seen once. This sample was taken from a study of blood T cell repertoires in COVID-19. Study summary: Spain, Italy and the United States supplied samples that represented acute and convalescent COVID-19. The cDNA or gDNA used as material had been derived from T cells, B-cell-depleted T cells, or PBMCs.

The CDR3 runs to 17 residues. V lost 0 bases and J 0 bases, leaving 9 bases between the germline ends. Germline CDR1 reads LGHDT; CDR2 reads YNNKEL (reference sequence). This chain joins TRBV3-1 (or the pseudogene TRBV3-2) and TRBJ1-6; D unresolved. Sample: peripheral blood. This sequence was found in a woman in her 70s with acute or convalescent COVID-19. CDR3 bases: TGTGCCAGCAGCCAAGAAAGAAGGAGCTCCTATAATTCACCCCTCCACTTT. As protein: CASSQERRSSYNSPLHF.